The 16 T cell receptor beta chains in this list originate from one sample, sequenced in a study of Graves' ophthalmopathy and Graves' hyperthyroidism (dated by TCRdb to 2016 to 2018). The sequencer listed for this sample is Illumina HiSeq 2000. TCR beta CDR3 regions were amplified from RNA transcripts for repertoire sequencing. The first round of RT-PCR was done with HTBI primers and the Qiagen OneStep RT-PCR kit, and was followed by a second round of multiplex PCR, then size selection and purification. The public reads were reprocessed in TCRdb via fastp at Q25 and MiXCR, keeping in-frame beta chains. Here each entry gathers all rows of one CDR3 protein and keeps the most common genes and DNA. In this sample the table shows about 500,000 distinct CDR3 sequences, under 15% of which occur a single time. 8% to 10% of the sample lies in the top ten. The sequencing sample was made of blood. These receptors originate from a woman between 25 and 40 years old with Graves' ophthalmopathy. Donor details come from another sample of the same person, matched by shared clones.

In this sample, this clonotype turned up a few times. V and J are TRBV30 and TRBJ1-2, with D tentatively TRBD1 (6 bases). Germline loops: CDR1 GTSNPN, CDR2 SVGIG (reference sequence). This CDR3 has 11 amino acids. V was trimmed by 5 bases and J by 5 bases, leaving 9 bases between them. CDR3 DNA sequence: TGTGCCTGGGTAGGGACATATGGCTACACCTTC. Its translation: CAWVGTYGYTF.

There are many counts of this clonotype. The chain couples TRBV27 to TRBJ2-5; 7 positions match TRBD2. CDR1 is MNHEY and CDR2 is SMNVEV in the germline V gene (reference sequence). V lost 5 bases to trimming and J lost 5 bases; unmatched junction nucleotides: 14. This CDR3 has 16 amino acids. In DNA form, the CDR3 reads TGTGCCAGCAGTCCAAGACTAGCCGGGCAGTCGGAGACCCAGTACTTC. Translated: CASSPRLAGQSETQYF.

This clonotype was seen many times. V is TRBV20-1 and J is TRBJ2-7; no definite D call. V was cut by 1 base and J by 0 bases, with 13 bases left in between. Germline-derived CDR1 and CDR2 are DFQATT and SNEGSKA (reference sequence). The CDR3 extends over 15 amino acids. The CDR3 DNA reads TGCAGTGCTAGAGGCGGTCGGCTGAGCTCCTACGAGCAGTACTTC. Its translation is CSARGGRLSSYEQYF.

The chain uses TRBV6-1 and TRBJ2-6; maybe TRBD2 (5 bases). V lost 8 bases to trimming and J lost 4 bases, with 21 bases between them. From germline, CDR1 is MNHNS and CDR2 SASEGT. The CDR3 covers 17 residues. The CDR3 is CASSGYGPRSGANVLTF. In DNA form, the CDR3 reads TGTGCCAGCTCGGGGTACGGTCCCCGGTCGGGGGCCAACGTCCTGACTTTC.

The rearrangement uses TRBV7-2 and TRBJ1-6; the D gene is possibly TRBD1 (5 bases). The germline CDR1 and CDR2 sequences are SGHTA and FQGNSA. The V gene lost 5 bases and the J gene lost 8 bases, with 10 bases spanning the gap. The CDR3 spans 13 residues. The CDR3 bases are TGTGCCAGCAGCCAAGGGGTCTATTCACCCCTCCACTTT. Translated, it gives CASSQGVYSPLHF.

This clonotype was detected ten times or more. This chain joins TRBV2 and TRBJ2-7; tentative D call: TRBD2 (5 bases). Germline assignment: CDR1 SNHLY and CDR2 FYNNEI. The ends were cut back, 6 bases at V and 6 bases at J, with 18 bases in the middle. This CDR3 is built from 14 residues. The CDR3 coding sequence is TGTGCCAGCAGGGTGGAGCGGACCCTTACCGAGCAGTACTTC. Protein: CASRVERTLTEQYF. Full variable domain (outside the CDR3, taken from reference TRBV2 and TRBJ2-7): EPEVTQTPSHQVTQMGQEVILRCVPISNHLYFYWYRQILGQKVEFLVSFYNNEISEKSEIFDDQFSVERPDGSNFTLKIRSTKLEDSAMYFCASRVERTLTEQYFGPGTRLTVT.

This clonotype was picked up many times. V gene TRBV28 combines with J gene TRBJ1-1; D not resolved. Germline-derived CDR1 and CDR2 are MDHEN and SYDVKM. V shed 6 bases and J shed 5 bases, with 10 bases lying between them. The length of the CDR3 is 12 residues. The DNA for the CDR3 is TGTGCCAGCAGCTTGACCCGAACTGAAGCTTTCTTT. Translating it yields CASSLTRTEAFF.

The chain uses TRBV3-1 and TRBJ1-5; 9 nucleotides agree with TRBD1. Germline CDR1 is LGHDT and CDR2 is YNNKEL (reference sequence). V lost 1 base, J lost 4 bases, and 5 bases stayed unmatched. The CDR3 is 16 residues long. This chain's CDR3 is CASSQAGQGFNQPQHF. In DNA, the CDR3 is TGTGCCAGCAGCCAAGCTGGACAGGGGTTTAATCAGCCCCAGCATTTT.

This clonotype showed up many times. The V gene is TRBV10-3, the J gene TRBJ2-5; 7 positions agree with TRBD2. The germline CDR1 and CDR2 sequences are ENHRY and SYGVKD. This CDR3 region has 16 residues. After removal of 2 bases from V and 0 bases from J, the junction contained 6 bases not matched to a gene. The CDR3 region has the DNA TGTGCCATCAGTGAGGGCCTAGCGGCTAACCAAGAGACCCAGTACTTC. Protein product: CAISEGLAANQETQYF.

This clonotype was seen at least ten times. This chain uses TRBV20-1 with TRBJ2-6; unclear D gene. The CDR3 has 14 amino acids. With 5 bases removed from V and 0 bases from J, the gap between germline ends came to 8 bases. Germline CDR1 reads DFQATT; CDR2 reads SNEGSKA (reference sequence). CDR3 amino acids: CSAGANSGANVLTF. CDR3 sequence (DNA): TGCAGTGCTGGAGCCAACTCTGGGGCCAACGTCCTGACTTTC.

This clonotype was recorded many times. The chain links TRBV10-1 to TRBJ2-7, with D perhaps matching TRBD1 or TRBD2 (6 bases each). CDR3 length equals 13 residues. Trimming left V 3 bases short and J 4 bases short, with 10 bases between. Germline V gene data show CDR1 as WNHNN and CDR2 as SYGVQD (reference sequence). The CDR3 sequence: CASSEGGGYEQYF. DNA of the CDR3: TGCGCCAGCAGTGAAGGAGGGGGGTACGAGCAGTACTTC.

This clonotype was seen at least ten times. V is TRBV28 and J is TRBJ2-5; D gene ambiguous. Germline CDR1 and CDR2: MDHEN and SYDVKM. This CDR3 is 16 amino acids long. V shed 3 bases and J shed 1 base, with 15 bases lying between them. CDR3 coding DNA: TGTGCCAGCAGTTTGACCGGCGATACAACCCAAGAGACCCAGTACTTC. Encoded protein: CASSLTGDTTQETQYF.

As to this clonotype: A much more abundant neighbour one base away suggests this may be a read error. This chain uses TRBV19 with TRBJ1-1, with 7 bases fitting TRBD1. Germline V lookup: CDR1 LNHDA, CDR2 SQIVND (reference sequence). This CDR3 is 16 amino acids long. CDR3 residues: CASSMDRCTVKTEAFF. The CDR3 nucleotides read TGTGCCAGTAGTATGGACAGGTGTACAGTGAAGACTGAAGCTTTCTTT.

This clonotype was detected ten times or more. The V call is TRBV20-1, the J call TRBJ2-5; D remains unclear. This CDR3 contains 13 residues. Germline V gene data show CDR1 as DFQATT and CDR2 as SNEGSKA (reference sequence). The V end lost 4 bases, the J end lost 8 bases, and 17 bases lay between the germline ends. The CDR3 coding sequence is TGCAGTGCTACCGCCTCTAAGGCAGGAACCCAGTACTTC. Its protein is CSATASKAGTQYF.

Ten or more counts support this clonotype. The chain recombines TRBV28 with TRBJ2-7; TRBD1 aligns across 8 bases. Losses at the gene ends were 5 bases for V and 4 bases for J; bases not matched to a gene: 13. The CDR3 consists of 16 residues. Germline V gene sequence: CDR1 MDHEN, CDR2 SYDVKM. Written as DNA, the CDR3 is TGTGCCAGCAGTACGTCCCTTCGGACAGGGATTTACGAGCAGTACTTC. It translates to CASSTSLRTGIYEQYF.

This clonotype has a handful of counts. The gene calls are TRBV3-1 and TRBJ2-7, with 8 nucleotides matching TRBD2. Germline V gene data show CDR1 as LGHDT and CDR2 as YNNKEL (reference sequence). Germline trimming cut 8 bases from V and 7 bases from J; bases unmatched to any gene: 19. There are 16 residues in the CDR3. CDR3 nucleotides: TGTGCCAGCGGAATTTATAGCGGGACCTCCCCGAAGGAGCAGTACTTC. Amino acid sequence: CASGIYSGTSPKEQYF.